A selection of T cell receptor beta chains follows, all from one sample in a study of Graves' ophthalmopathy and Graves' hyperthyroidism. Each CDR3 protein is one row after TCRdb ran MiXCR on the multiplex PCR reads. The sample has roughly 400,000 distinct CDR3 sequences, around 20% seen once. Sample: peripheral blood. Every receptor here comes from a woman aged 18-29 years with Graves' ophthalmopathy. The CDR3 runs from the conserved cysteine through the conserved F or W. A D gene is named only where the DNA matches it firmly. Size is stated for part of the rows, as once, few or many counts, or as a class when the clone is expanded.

CDR3 protein: CASSFGRASSNEQFF
CDR3 DNA: TGTGCCAGCAGTTTCGGGAGGGCAAGTAGTAATGAGCAGTTCTTC
V gene: TRBV27
J gene: TRBJ2-1
clone size: many
D gene: TRBD2

CDR3 protein: CASSNAPGGSYEQYF
CDR3 DNA: TGTGCCAGCAGTAACGCTCCCGGGGGATCCTACGAGCAGTACTTC
V gene: TRBV6-1
J gene: TRBJ2-7
clone size: .
D gene: .

CDR3 protein: CASSYTYSSGELFF
CDR3 DNA: TGTGCCAGCAGTTACACCTATAGCAGCGGGGAGCTGTTTTTT
V gene: TRBV6-2/TRBV6-3
J gene: TRBJ2-2
clone size: many
D gene: .

CDR3 protein: CASSLRGNTEVNSPLHF
CDR3 DNA: TGCGCCAGCAGCTTGAGAGGGAATACTGAGGTTAATTCACCCCTCCACTTT
V gene: TRBV5-1
J gene: TRBJ1-6
clone size: many
D gene: .

CDR3 protein: CASSLANQETQYF
CDR3 DNA: TGTGCCAGCAGCTTGGCCAACCAAGAGACCCAGTACTTC
V gene: TRBV13
J gene: TRBJ2-5
clone size: many
D gene: .

CDR3 protein: CASSYSGSQGNTIYF
CDR3 DNA: TGTGCCAGCAGTTACTCAGGATCCCAAGGAAACACCATATATTTT
V gene: TRBV6-5
J gene: TRBJ1-3
clone size: once
D gene: .

CDR3 protein: CAWSRRGGAGNTEAFF
CDR3 DNA: TGTGCCTGGAGTAGGCGGGGGGGGGCAGGGAACACTGAAGCTTTCTTT
V gene: TRBV30
J gene: TRBJ1-1
clone size: many
D gene: .

CDR3 protein: CASSPTGTSDRNTEAFF
CDR3 DNA: TGTGCCAGCAGCCCGACTGGAACGAGTGATCGGAACACTGAAGCTTTCTTT
V gene: TRBV12-3/TRBV12-4
J gene: TRBJ1-1
clone size: many
D gene: .

CDR3 protein: CASSGVNQPQHF
CDR3 DNA: TGTGCCAGCAGCGGGGTCAATCAGCCCCAGCATTTT
V gene: TRBV2
J gene: TRBJ1-5
clone size: many
D gene: .

CDR3 protein: CASSFFPGAGTGELFF
CDR3 DNA: TGTGCCAGCAGCTTTTTCCCCGGGGCTGGCACCGGGGAGCTGTTTTTT
V gene: TRBV7-8
J gene: TRBJ2-2
clone size: many
D gene: .

CDR3 protein: CASSLLGKETQYF
CDR3 DNA: TGTGCCAGCAGCTTATTGGGGAAAGAGACCCAGTACTTC
V gene: TRBV7-8
J gene: TRBJ2-5
clone size: many
D gene: .

CDR3 protein: CASGLPAGTDLLYEQYF
CDR3 DNA: TGTGCTAGTGGTTTACCTGCCGGGACAGATCTCCTCTACGAGCAGTACTTC
V gene: TRBV12-5
J gene: TRBJ2-7
clone size: many
D gene: TRBD1

CDR3 protein: CASSFNHRGQGDGYTF
CDR3 DNA: TGTGCCAGCAGTTTTAACCACAGGGGGCAAGGAGATGGCTACACCTTC
V gene: TRBV28
J gene: TRBJ1-2
clone size: many
D gene: TRBD1

CDR3 protein: CASSKTQGRYSYEQYF
CDR3 DNA: TGTGCCAGCTCTAAGACTCAGGGGAGATACTCCTACGAGCAGTACTTC
V gene: TRBV6-1
J gene: TRBJ2-7
clone size: few
D gene: .

CDR3 protein: CASSEDGIPYTGELFF
CDR3 DNA: TGTGCCAGCAGCGAAGACGGGATACCCTACACCGGGGAGCTGTTTTTT
V gene: TRBV2
J gene: TRBJ2-2
clone size: many
D gene: .

CDR3 protein: CASSPGLAGGEETQYF
CDR3 DNA: TGTGCCAGCAGTCCGGGACTAGCGGGGGGGGAAGAGACCCAGTACTTC
V gene: TRBV6-2/TRBV6-3
J gene: TRBJ2-5
clone size: few
D gene: TRBD2

CDR3 protein: CSARTSGRPGELFF
CDR3 DNA: TGCAGTGCTAGGACTAGCGGGAGACCCGGGGAGCTGTTTTTT
V gene: TRBV20-1
J gene: TRBJ2-2
clone size: .
D gene: TRBD2

CDR3 protein: CASSLAALQETQYF
CDR3 DNA: TGTGCCAGCAGCTTAGCGGCTCTTCAAGAGACCCAGTACTTC
V gene: TRBV7-9
J gene: TRBJ2-5
clone size: many
D gene: .

CDR3 protein: CASSERLLVLLTLHF
CDR3 DNA: TGTGCCAGCAGTGAAAGGTTGCTCGTGCTACTTACCCTCCACTTT
V gene: TRBV6-1
J gene: TRBJ1-6
clone size: many
D gene: .

CDR3 protein: CASSLSRSHQETQYF
CDR3 DNA: TGTGCCAGCAGCTTATCCCGGAGTCACCAAGAGACCCAGTACTTC
V gene: TRBV7-2
J gene: TRBJ2-5
clone size: many
D gene: .

CDR3 protein: CASSQGGPSGTQYF
CDR3 DNA: TGTGCCAGCAGCCAAGGTGGCCCCTCGGGGACCCAGTACTTC
V gene: TRBV14
J gene: TRBJ2-5
clone size: many
D gene: .

CDR3 protein: CASSLFGGDQQYF
CDR3 DNA: TGTGCCAGCAGTTTATTTGGCGGAGACCAGCAGTACTTC
V gene: TRBV28
J gene: TRBJ2-7
clone size: many
D gene: .

CDR3 protein: CASSFHPGGSSYEQYF
CDR3 DNA: TGTGCCAGCAGTTTCCACCCTGGGGGGAGCTCCTACGAGCAGTACTTC
V gene: TRBV27
J gene: TRBJ2-7
clone size: many
D gene: .

CDR3 protein: CASSRPQGASGANVLTF
CDR3 DNA: TGTGCCAGCAGTCGCCCGCAGGGGGCCTCTGGGGCCAACGTCCTGACTTTC
V gene: TRBV6-2/TRBV6-3
J gene: TRBJ2-6
clone size: many
D gene: TRBD1

CDR3 protein: CAWRTPSSYNSPLHF
CDR3 DNA: TGTGCCTGGAGGACGCCGAGCTCCTATAATTCACCCCTCCACTTT
V gene: TRBV30
J gene: TRBJ1-6
clone size: few
D gene: .

CDR3 protein: CATSRPDSSPQHF
CDR3 DNA: TGTGCCACCAGCAGACCTGACAGTTCGCCCCAGCATTTT
V gene: TRBV15
J gene: TRBJ1-5
clone size: many
D gene: .

CDR3 protein: CSAKGQGQGNYGYTF
CDR3 DNA: TGCAGTGCTAAGGGACAGGGGCAGGGAAACTATGGCTACACCTTC
V gene: TRBV20-1
J gene: TRBJ1-2
clone size: .
D gene: TRBD1

CDR3 protein: CATSSTSGGIDEAFF
CDR3 DNA: TGTGCCACCAGCAGCACCTCGGGGGGGATTGATGAAGCTTTCTTT
V gene: TRBV15
J gene: TRBJ1-1
clone size: many
D gene: .

CDR3 protein: CATREPNSYEQYF
CDR3 DNA: TGTGCCACCCGGGAACCGAATTCCTACGAGCAGTACTTC
V gene: TRBV2
J gene: TRBJ2-7
clone size: .
D gene: .

CDR3 protein: CASSPRTTDTQYF
CDR3 DNA: TGTGCCAGCAGCCCCCGAACGACAGATACGCAGTATTTT
V gene: TRBV11-2
J gene: TRBJ2-3
clone size: many
D gene: .

CDR3 protein: CASSFDRENQPQHF
CDR3 DNA: TGTGCCAGCAGTTTCGACAGGGAAAATCAGCCCCAGCATTTT
V gene: TRBV28
J gene: TRBJ1-5
clone size: many
D gene: TRBD1

CDR3 protein: CASRGGGDSNQPQHF
CDR3 DNA: TGTGCCAGCAGAGGGGGGGGGGATAGCAATCAGCCCCAGCATTTT
V gene: TRBV28
J gene: TRBJ1-5
clone size: many
D gene: .

CDR3 protein: CASSLQVGHPNTGELFF
CDR3 DNA: TGTGCCAGCAGCCTGCAGGTCGGGCACCCAAACACCGGGGAGCTGTTTTTT
V gene: TRBV11-2
J gene: TRBJ2-2
clone size: many
D gene: .

CDR3 protein: CASSFLLAGGETQYF
CDR3 DNA: TGTGCCAGCAGTTTTCTCCTAGCGGGAGGGGAGACCCAGTACTTC
V gene: TRBV12-3/TRBV12-4
J gene: TRBJ2-5
clone size: .
D gene: TRBD2

CDR3 protein: CASKASGSSYEQYF
CDR3 DNA: TGTGCCAGCAAAGCTAGCGGGAGTTCCTACGAGCAGTACTTC
V gene: TRBV6-2/TRBV6-3
J gene: TRBJ2-7
clone size: many
D gene: TRBD2

CDR3 protein: CSARVEGYEQYF
CDR3 DNA: TGCAGTGCTAGAGTTGAGGGCTACGAGCAGTACTTC
V gene: TRBV20-1
J gene: TRBJ2-7
clone size: many
D gene: .

CDR3 protein: CASSQDFGDVAKNIQYF
CDR3 DNA: TGTGCCAGCAGCCAAGATTTCGGGGACGTGGCCAAAAACATTCAGTACTTC
V gene: TRBV14
J gene: TRBJ2-4
clone size: many
D gene: .

CDR3 protein: CASSLGDRVMGQYF
CDR3 DNA: TGTGCCAGCAGCTTAGGGGACAGGGTAATGGGGCAGTACTTC
V gene: TRBV7-8
J gene: TRBJ2-7
clone size: once
D gene: TRBD1

CDR3 protein: CASNPQGARGNTIYF
CDR3 DNA: TGTGCCAGCAATCCTCAGGGGGCAAGAGGAAACACCATATATTTT
V gene: TRBV28
J gene: TRBJ1-3
clone size: many
D gene: TRBD1

CDR3 protein: CASRYGLRAGELFF
CDR3 DNA: TGTGCCAGCAGATATGGTCTACGGGCCGGGGAGCTGTTTTTT
V gene: TRBV28
J gene: TRBJ2-2
clone size: many
D gene: .

CDR3 protein: CSALAPGLYYGYTF
CDR3 DNA: TGCAGTGCTTTGGCCCCCGGCCTCTACTATGGCTACACCTTC
V gene: TRBV20-1
J gene: TRBJ1-2
clone size: many
D gene: .